The rows below give T cell receptor beta chains drawn from one sample of a study of T cells in tuberculosis. Clones were read by immunoSEQ multiplex PCR, and TCRdb kept only the in-frame ones, dropping some. In the table there are 30,000 to 40,000 clones, about 89% of which are singletons. The specimen was PBMCs. The receptor set was obtained from a donor aged 10-29 years with latent tuberculosis or without tuberculosis infection. The CDR3 runs from the conserved cysteine through the conserved F or W. The D gene is left open where the match is weak. Clone size is stated in some rows and not others, as once, few, many or a class when expanded.

j_gene: TRBJ2-7
v_gene: TRBV5-4
d_gene: TRBD1
abundance: -
CDR3nt: TGTGCCAGCAGCCGGGACAGCCCCTACGAGCAGTACTTC
CDR3aa: CASSRDSPYEQYF

j_gene: TRBJ1-1
v_gene: TRBV11-3
d_gene: -
abundance: -
CDR3nt: TGTGCCAGCAGCTCAATTCCCGCTAGCGGGATACCTCGTTTTTCGGAAGCTTTCTTT
CDR3aa: CASSSIPASGIPRFSEAFF

j_gene: TRBJ2-3
v_gene: TRBV4-2
d_gene: -
abundance: -
CDR3nt: TGTGCCAGCAGCCAAGAGTCGGGGAATCCACCAGATACGCAGTATTTT
CDR3aa: CASSQESGNPPDTQYF

j_gene: TRBJ1-4
v_gene: TRBV7-9
d_gene: TRBD1
abundance: -
CDR3nt: TGTGCCAGCAGCCCGGGACAGGGCGCCGAAAAACTGTTTTTT
CDR3aa: CASSPGQGAEKLFF

j_gene: TRBJ2-1
v_gene: TRBV5-8
d_gene: -
abundance: once
CDR3nt: TGTGCCAGCAGCGTATGGGACTCCTCCTACTCCTACAATGAGCAGTTCTTC
CDR3aa: CASSVWDSSYSYNEQFF

j_gene: TRBJ2-1
v_gene: TRBV5-4
d_gene: -
abundance: once
CDR3nt: TGTGCCAGCAGCTCGGGGGGCTCTCGAACCTACAATGAGCAGTTCTTC
CDR3aa: CASSSGGSRTYNEQFF

j_gene: TRBJ1-1
v_gene: TRBV7-2
d_gene: -
abundance: -
CDR3nt: TGTGCCAGCAGCCTGGCCAGCGAGAGGAACACTGAAGCTTTCTTT
CDR3aa: CASSLASERNTEAFF

j_gene: TRBJ2-1
v_gene: TRBV7-2
d_gene: TRBD1
abundance: -
CDR3nt: TGTGCCAGCAGCTTAGTTTCTGTGGGGACAGGGCAAAACAATGAGCAGTTCTTC
CDR3aa: CASSLVSVGTGQNNEQFF

j_gene: TRBJ2-7
v_gene: TRBV5-1
d_gene: -
abundance: -
CDR3nt: TGCGCCAGCAGCTTGGGAGTTGAAAGCCTCGAGCAGTACTTC
CDR3aa: CASSLGVESLEQYF

j_gene: TRBJ1-1
v_gene: TRBV5-1
d_gene: -
abundance: -
CDR3nt: TGCGCCAGCAGCTTGGCACAGGGAAGAGAGCGAGCTTTCTTT
CDR3aa: CASSLAQGRERAFF

j_gene: TRBJ1-5
v_gene: TRBV4-1
d_gene: -
abundance: -
CDR3nt: TGCGCCAGCAGCCAAGAGGGAGGGACTCAGCCCCAGCATTTT
CDR3aa: CASSQEGGTQPQHF

j_gene: TRBJ2-2
v_gene: TRBV4-3
d_gene: -
abundance: -
CDR3nt: TGCGCCAGCAGCCAAGGGCCGAACACCGGGGAGCTGTTTTTT
CDR3aa: CASSQGPNTGELFF

j_gene: TRBJ2-1
v_gene: TRBV5-1
d_gene: TRBD2
abundance: -
CDR3nt: TGCGCCAGCAGCTATGGGACTAGGTCCTACAATGAGCAGTTCTTC
CDR3aa: CASSYGTRSYNEQFF

j_gene: TRBJ1-5
v_gene: TRBV15
d_gene: -
abundance: -
CDR3nt: TGTGCCACCAGCATAGAGGCAGCGAATCAGCCCCAGCATTTT
CDR3aa: CATSIEAANQPQHF

j_gene: TRBJ2-7
v_gene: TRBV5-1
d_gene: -
abundance: -
CDR3nt: TGCGCCAGCAGCCTAGATGGTGGCAGCCTCTACGAGCAGTACTTC
CDR3aa: CASSLDGGSLYEQYF

j_gene: TRBJ1-1
v_gene: TRBV27
d_gene: -
abundance: -
CDR3nt: TGTGCCAGCAGTTCATATGGCTTTTCAGTGAACACTGAAGCTTTCTTT
CDR3aa: CASSSYGFSVNTEAFF

j_gene: TRBJ2-5
v_gene: TRBV7-2
d_gene: TRBD2
abundance: -
CDR3nt: TGTGCCAGCACGGGACTAGCAAGGCAAGAGACCCAGTACTTC
CDR3aa: CASTGLARQETQYF

j_gene: TRBJ2-7
v_gene: TRBV28
d_gene: -
abundance: -
CDR3nt: TGTGCCAGCAGCCCGGCGGGGGTAGGGGGCTACGAGCAGTACTTC
CDR3aa: CASSPAGVGGYEQYF

j_gene: TRBJ2-3
v_gene: TRBV25-1
d_gene: TRBD2
abundance: -
CDR3nt: TGTGCCAGCAGTGACCGGACTAGCGGAGCGCAGTATTTT
CDR3aa: CASSDRTSGAQYF

j_gene: TRBJ2-7
v_gene: TRBV10-2
d_gene: -
abundance: -
CDR3nt: TGCGCCAGCAGGGACGTGCAGGGGTGGGAGGAGCAGTACTTC
CDR3aa: CASRDVQGWEEQYF

j_gene: TRBJ1-2
v_gene: TRBV27
d_gene: -
abundance: -
CDR3nt: TGTGCCAGCAGTTTTGGGCAGGGCTCTTCCTATGGCTACACCTTC
CDR3aa: CASSFGQGSSYGYTF

j_gene: TRBJ2-1
v_gene: TRBV9
d_gene: TRBD2
abundance: few
CDR3nt: TGTGCCAGCAGCCCTAGCGGGATCGTTTTTGAGCAGTTCTTC
CDR3aa: CASSPSGIVFEQFF

j_gene: TRBJ2-3
v_gene: TRBV9
d_gene: -
abundance: -
CDR3nt: TGTGCCAGCAGCGTAGAGGCTAGCGCGACAGATACGCAGTATTTT
CDR3aa: CASSVEASATDTQYF

j_gene: TRBJ1-2
v_gene: TRBV28
d_gene: -
abundance: -
CDR3nt: TGTGCCAGCAGTTACGGGGGTGAAAGCTACACCTTC
CDR3aa: CASSYGGESYTF

j_gene: TRBJ1-4
v_gene: TRBV28
d_gene: TRBD1
abundance: once
CDR3nt: TGTGCCAGCAGTCAACCTGCTTGGACAGGGGAGAGTGAAAAACTGTTTTTT
CDR3aa: CASSQPAWTGESEKLFF

j_gene: TRBJ2-3
v_gene: TRBV7-8
d_gene: -
abundance: once
CDR3nt: TGTGCCTCCCGGGGGGCTAGCACAGATACGCAGTATTTT
CDR3aa: CASRGASTDTQYF

j_gene: TRBJ2-1
v_gene: TRBV5-1
d_gene: -
abundance: -
CDR3nt: TGCGCCAGCAGCTTGGCCCCCCTGGCCAATGAGCAGTTCTTC
CDR3aa: CASSLAPLANEQFF

j_gene: TRBJ2-5
v_gene: TRBV2
d_gene: TRBD2
abundance: -
CDR3nt: TGTGCCAGCAGTGTTGACTTTGACGCGGGGGGCCAAGAGACCCAGTACTTC
CDR3aa: CASSVDFDAGGQETQYF

j_gene: TRBJ1-2
v_gene: TRBV7-2
d_gene: -
abundance: -
CDR3nt: TGTGCCAGCAGCTTAAGTACCGGTAACTATGGCTACACCTTC
CDR3aa: CASSLSTGNYGYTF

j_gene: TRBJ2-3
v_gene: TRBV28
d_gene: TRBD2
abundance: few
CDR3nt: TGTGCCAGCAGTTTAAAGTTTAAGTGGCGGGGGGGCCCCACTAGCACAGATACGCAGTATTTT
CDR3aa: CASSLKFKWRGGPTSTDTQYF

j_gene: TRBJ2-7
v_gene: TRBV5-1
d_gene: -
abundance: -
CDR3nt: TGCGCCAGCAGCTGGAGACAGCAATATCAACCTTACGAGCAGTACTTC
CDR3aa: CASSWRQQYQPYEQYF

j_gene: TRBJ2-1
v_gene: TRBV5-1
d_gene: TRBD1
abundance: -
CDR3nt: TGCGCCAGCAGCTTGGTCGGGACAGCGCTCTACAATGAGCAGTTCTTC
CDR3aa: CASSLVGTALYNEQFF